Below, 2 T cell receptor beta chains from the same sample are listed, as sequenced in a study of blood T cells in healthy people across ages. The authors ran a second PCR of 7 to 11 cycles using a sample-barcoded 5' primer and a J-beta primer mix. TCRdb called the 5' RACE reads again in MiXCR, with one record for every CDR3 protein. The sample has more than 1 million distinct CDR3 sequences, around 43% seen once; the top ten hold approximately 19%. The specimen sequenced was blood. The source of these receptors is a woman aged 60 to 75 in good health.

CDR3 DNA sequence: TGCAGTGCTAGAGTGTTGGGACAGGGGGCGCGCGGTGCTTTAGGCCAGCATTTT. Protein product: CSARVLGQGARGALGQHF. The chain is built from TRBV20-1 and TRBJ1-5; TRBD1 aligns across 12 bases. The germline CDR1 and CDR2 sequences are DFQATT and SNEGSKA (reference sequence). This CDR3 has 18 residues. J was trimmed by 12 bases and V by 1 base; bases with no gene match: 19.

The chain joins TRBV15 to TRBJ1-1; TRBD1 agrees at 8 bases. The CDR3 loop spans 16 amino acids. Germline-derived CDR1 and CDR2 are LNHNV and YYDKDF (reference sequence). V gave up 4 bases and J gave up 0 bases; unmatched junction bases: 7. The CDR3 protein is CATSTDRDGMNTEAFF. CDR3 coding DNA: TGTGCCACCAGCACGGACAGGGACGGCATGAACACTGAAGCTTTCTTT.